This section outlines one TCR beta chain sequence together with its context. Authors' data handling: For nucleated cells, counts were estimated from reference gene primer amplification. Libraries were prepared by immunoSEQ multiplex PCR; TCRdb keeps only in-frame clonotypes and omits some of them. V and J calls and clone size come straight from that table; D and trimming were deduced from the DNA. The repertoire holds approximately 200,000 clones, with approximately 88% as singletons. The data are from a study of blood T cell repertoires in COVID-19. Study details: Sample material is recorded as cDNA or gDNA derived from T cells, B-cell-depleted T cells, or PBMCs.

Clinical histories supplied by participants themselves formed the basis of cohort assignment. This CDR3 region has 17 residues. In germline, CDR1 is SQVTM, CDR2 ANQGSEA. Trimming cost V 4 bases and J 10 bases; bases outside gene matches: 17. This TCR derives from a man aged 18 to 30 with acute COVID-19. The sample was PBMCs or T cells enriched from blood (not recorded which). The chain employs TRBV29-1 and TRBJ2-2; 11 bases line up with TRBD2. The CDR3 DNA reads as TGCAGCGTTGCCTCGACAGGGTCAGAGGGACTAGCGGTGGAGCTGTTTTTT. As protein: CSVASTGSEGLAVELFF.